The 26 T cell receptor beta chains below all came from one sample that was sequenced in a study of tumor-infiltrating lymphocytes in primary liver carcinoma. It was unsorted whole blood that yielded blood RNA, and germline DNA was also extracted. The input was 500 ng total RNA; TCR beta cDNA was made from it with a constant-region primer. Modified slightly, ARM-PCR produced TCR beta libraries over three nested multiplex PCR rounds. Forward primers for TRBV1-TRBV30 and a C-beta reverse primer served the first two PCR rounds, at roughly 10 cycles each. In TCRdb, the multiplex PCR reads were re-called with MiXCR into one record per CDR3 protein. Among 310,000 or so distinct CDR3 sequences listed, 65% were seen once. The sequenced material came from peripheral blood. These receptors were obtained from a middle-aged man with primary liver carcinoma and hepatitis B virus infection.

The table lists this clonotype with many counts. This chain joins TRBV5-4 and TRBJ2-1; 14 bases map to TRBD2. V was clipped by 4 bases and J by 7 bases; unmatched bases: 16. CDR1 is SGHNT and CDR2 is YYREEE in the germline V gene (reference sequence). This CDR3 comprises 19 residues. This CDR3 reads CASSKGLAGAIGHSNEQFF. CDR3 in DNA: TGTGCCAGCAGCAAGGGACTAGCGGGAGCAATCGGTCATAGTAATGAGCAGTTCTTC.

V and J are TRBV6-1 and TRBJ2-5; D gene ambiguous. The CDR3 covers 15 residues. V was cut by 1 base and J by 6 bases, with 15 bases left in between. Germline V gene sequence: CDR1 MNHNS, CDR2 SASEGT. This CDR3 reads CASSEGDTHGKTQYF. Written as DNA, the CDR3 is TGTGCCAGCAGTGAAGGAGACACCCATGGGAAGACCCAGTACTTC.

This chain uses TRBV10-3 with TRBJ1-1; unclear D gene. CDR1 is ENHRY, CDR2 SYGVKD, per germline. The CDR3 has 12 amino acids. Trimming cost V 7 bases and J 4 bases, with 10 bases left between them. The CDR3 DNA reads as TGTGCCATCAAGCAGGAGTGCACTGAAGCTTTCTTT. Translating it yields CAIKQECTEAFF.

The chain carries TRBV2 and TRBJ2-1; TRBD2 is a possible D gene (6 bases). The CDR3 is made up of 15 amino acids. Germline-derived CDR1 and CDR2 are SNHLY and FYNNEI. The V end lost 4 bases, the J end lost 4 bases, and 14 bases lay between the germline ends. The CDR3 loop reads CASSVTTSGYNEQFF. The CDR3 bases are TGTGCCAGCAGTGTTACGACTAGTGGTTACAATGAGCAGTTCTTC. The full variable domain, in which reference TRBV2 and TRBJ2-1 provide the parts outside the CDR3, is EPEVTQTPSHQVTQMGQEVILRCVPISNHLYFYWYRQILGQKVEFLVSFYNNEISEKSEIFDDQFSVERPDGSNFTLKIRSTKLEDSAMYFCASSVTTSGYNEQFFGPGTRLTVL.

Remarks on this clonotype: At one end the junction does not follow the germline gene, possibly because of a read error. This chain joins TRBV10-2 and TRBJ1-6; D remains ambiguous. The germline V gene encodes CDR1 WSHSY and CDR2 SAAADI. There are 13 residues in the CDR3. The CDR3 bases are TGCGCCAGCAGGGACGGCTATGATTCACCCCTCCACTTT. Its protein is CASRDGYDSPLHF.

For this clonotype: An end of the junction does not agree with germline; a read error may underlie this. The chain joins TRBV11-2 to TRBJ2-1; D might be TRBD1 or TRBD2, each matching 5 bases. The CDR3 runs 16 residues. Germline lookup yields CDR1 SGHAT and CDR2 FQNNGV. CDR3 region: CASSLDWGSSSNEQFF. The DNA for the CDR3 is TGTGCTAGCAGCTTAGATTGGGGGAGCTCCTCCAATGAGCAGTTCTTC.

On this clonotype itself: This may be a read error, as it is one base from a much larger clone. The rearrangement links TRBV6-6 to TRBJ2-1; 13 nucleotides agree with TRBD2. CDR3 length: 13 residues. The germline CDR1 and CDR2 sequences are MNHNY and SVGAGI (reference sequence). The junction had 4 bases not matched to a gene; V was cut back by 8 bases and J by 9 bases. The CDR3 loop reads CASCGLAGVEQFF. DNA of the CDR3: TGTGCCAGCTGCGGACTAGCGGGAGTTGAGCAGTTCTTC.

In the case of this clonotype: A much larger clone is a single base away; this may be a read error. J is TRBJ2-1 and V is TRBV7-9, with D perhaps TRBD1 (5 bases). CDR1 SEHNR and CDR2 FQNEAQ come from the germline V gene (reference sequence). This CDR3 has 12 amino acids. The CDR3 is CASRLGVYEQFF. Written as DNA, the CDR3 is TGTGCCAGCAGATTAGGGGTATATGAGCAGTTCTTC.

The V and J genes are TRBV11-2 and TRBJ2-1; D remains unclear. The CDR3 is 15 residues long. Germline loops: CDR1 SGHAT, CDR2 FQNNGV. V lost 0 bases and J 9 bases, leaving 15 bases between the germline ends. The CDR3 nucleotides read TGTGCCAGCAGCTTAGATCAGGAACTGAGACGTGAGCAGTTCTTC. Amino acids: CASSLDQELRREQFF.

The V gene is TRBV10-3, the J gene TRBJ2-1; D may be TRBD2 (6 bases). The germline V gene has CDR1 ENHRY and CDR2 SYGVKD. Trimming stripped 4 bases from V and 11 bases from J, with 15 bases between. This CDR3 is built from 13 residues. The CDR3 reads CAISGRDDGKQFF. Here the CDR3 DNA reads TGTGCCATCAGTGGGCGGGACGACGGGAAGCAGTTCTTC.

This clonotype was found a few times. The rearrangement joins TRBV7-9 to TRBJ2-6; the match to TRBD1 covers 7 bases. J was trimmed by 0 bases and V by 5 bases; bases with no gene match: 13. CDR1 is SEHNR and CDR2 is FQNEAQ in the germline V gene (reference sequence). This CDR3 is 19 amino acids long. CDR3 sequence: CASSRQATGALSGANVLTF. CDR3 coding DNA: TGTGCCAGCAGCCGACAGGCTACAGGGGCCCTCTCTGGGGCCAACGTCCTGACTTTC.

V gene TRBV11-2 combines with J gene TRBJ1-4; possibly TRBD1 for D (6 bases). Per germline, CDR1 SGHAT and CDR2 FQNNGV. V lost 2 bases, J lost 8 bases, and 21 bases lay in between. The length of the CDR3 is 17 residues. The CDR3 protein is CASSLSASRLQGEKLFF. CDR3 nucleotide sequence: TGTGCCAGCAGCTTAAGTGCCAGTAGACTCCAGGGGGAAAAACTGTTTTTT.

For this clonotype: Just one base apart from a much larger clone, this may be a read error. This CDR3 is CAIKGTGGGSEHYF. CDR3 sequence (DNA): TGTGCCATCAAAGGGACAGGGGGCGGTTCCGAGCACTACTTC. This chain links TRBV10-3 with TRBJ2-7; 12 nucleotides agree with TRBD1. CDR3 length: 14 amino acids. Looked up from germline, CDR1 is ENHRY and CDR2 is SYGVKD.

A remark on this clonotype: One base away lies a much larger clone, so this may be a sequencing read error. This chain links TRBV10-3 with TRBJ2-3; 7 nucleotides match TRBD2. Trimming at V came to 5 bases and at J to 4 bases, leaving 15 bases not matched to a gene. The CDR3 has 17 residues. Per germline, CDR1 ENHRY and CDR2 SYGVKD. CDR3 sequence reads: CAISSGLAADSADTQYF. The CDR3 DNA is TGTGCCATCAGTTCGGGGCTAGCGGCCGACAGCGCAGATACGCAGTATTTT.

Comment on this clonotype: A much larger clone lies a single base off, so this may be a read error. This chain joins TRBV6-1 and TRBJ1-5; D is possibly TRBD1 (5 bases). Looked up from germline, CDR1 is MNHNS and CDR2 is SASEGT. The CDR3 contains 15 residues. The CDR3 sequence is CASSPRDLSNKPQHF. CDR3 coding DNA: TGTGCCAGCAGCCCCAGGGACCTTAGCAATAAGCCCCAGCATTTT.

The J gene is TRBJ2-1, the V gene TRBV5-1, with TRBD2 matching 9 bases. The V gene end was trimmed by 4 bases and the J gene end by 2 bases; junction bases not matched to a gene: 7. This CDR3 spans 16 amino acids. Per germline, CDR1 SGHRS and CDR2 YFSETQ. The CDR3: CASSEKVAGAYNEQFF. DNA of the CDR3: TGCGCCAGCAGCGAGAAGGTAGCGGGGGCCTACAATGAGCAGTTCTTC.

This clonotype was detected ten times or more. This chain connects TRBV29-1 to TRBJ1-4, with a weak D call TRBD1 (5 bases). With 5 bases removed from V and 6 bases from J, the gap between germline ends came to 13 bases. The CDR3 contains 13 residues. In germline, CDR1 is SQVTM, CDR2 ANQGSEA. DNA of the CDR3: TGCAGCGTTCTTGAGGGGTGGCATGAAAAACTGTTTTTT. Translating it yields CSVLEGWHEKLFF.

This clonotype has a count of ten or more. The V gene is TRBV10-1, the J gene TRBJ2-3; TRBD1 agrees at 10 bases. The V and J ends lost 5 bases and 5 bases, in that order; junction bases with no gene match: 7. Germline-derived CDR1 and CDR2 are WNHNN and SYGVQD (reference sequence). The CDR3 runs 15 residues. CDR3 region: CASSPGTGVGDTQYF. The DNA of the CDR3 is TGCGCCAGCAGTCCCGGGACAGGGGTTGGAGATACGCAGTATTTT.

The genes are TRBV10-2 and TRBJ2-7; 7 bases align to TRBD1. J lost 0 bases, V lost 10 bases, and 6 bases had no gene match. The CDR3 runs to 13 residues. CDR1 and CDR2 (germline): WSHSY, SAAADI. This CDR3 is CATSGQSSYEQYF. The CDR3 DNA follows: TGCGCCACTTCGGGACAGAGCTCCTACGAGCAGTACTTC.

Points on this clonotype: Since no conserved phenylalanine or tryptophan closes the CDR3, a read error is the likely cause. The CDR3 region is CASSLGYSASYNEQFI. DNA for the CDR3: TGTGCCAGCAGCTTAGGCTATTCCGCTTCCTACAATGAGCAGTTCATC. The rearrangement uses TRBV11-2 and TRBJ2-1, with D uncertain. Germline CDR1 SGHAT, CDR2 FQNNGV. The CDR3 length is 16 residues. Trimming stripped 1 base from V and 1 base from J, with 11 bases between.

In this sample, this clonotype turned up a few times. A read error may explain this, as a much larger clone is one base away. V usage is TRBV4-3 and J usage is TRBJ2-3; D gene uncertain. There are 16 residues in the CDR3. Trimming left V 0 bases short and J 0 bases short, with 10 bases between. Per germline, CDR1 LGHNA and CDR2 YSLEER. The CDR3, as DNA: TGCGCCAGCAGCCAAGATCCAGACACCAGCACAGATACGCAGTATTTT. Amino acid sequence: CASSQDPDTSTDTQYF.

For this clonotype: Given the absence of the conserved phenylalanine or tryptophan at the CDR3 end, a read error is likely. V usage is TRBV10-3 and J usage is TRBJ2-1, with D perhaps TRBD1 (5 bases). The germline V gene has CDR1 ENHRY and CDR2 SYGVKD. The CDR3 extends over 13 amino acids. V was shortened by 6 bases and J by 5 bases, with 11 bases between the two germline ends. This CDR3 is CAIRTVGDNEQFY. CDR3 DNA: TGTGCCATCAGGACAGTCGGCGACAATGAGCAGTTCTAT.

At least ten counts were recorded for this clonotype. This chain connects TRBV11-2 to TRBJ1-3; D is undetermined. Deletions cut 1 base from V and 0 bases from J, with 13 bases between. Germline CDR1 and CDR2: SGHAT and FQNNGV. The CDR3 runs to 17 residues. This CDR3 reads CASSLVLPSASGNTIYF. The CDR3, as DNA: TGTGCCAGCAGCTTAGTTCTCCCTAGTGCCTCTGGAAACACCATATATTTT. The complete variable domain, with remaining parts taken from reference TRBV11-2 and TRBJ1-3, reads EAGVAQSPRYKIIEKRQSVAFWCNPISGHATLYWYQQILGQGPKLLIQFQNNGVVDDSQLPKDRFSAERLKGVDSTLKIQPAKLEDSAVYLCASSLVLPSASGNTIYFGEGSWLTVV.

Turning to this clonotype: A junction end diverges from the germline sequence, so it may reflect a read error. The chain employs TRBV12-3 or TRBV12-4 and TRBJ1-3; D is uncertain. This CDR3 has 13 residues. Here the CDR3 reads CASSSLVGNTTYF. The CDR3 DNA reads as TGTGCCAGCAGTTCGTTGGTGGGGAACACCACATATTTT.

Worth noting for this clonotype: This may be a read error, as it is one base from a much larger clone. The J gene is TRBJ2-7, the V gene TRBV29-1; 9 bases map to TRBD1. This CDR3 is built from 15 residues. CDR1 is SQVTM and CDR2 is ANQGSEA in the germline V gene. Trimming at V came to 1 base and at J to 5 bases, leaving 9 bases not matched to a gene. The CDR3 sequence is CSVEGGQGRDHEQYF. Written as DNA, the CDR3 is TGCAGCGTTGAAGGAGGACAGGGGCGTGATCACGAGCAGTACTTC.

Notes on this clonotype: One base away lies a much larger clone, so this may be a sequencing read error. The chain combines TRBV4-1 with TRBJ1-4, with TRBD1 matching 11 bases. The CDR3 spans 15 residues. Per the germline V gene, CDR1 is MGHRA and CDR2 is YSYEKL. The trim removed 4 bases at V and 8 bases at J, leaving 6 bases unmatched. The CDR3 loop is CASSPAGQGAEKLFF. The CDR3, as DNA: TGCGCCAGCAGCCCTGCAGGACAGGGGGCAGAAAAACTGTTTTTT.